The clone carrying this T cell receptor beta chain was seen once. Its specificity is not known. This specimen belongs to a study of T cell responses to AZD1222 COVID-19 vaccine. TCRdb's copy holds only in-frame clones and misses some; the assay was immunoSEQ multiplex PCR. The sample shows about 150,000 clones, around 90% of them seen only once. Study-wide results and limits: Donors skewed white British and female; clonal diversity was possibly underestimated. No repertoire was sampled before or during the peak T cell response, only after it. Within unmutated variant regions lay the reported targets of nearly half of spike-specific TCRs.

Germline CDR1 is LGHDT and CDR2 is YNNKEL (reference sequence). The CDR3 totals 13 residues. The V and J ends lost 7 bases and 4 bases respectively, with 13 bases between them. Analysis merged second doses at about 4 or about 12 weeks. This sequence joins TRBV3-1 (or the pseudogene TRBV3-2) and TRBJ1-1; weak D call: TRBD1 (6 bases). The origin of this receptor is an adult who received the AZD1222 COVID-19 vaccine. Specimen: peripheral blood, collected 28 days after the second AZD1222 dose. The CDR3 region is CASTSEGGTEAFF. Written as DNA, the CDR3 is TGTGCCAGCACCTCGGAAGGGGGCACTGAAGCTTTCTTT.